This is a list of T cell receptor beta chains from one sample in a study of preoperative IRX-2 immunotherapy in early breast cancer. Using immunoSEQ multiplex PCR, the repertoire was profiled, and TCRdb retains in-frame clones only, with some absent. This table holds 95,000 to 100,000 clones, about nine tenths found once. Specimen: tumor tissue, collected after IRX-2 immunotherapy. The origin of the receptors is a human donor with breast cancer. CDR3s include the opening cysteine and the closing phenylalanine or tryptophan. A D gene is named only where the DNA matches it firmly. For some rows the clone size is stated as once, few or many, or as a class when expanded; others skip it.

J,size,V,D,CDR3,DNA
TRBJ2-7,.,TRBV7-8,TRBD1,CASSRTGGNEQYF,TGTGCCAGCAGTCGGACAGGGGGTAACGAGCAGTACTTC
TRBJ2-5,.,TRBV5-1,.,CASSLTGTGRLETQYF,TGCGCCAGCAGCCTGACCGGAACAGGGCGGTTAGAGACCCAGTACTTC
TRBJ2-1,.,TRBV15,.,CATRGLTQYNEQFF,TGTGCCACCAGGGGGTTGACTCAATACAATGAGCAGTTCTTC
TRBJ2-1,.,TRBV18,.,CASSRADNEQFF,TGTGCCAGCTCCCGGGCGGACAATGAGCAGTTCTTC
TRBJ2-5,.,TRBV11-3,.,CASSLVGGGYTQETQYF,TGTGCCAGCAGCTTAGTGGGGGGCGGATACACACAGGAGACCCAGTACTTC
TRBJ1-5,.,TRBV6-8,.,CASSPGRDGYSNQPQHF,TGTGCCAGCAGTCCCGGCCGGGACGGATATAGCAATCAGCCCCAGCATTTT
TRBJ2-1,once,TRBV10-2,TRBD2,CASLAGGYNEQFF,TGCGCCAGTCTAGCGGGGGGTTACAATGAGCAGTTCTTC
TRBJ2-3,.,TRBV6-7,.,CASSESGVGADTQYF,TGTGCCAGCAGTGAATCGGGGGTGGGCGCAGATACGCAGTATTTT
TRBJ2-1,once,TRBV11-3,TRBD2,CASSLDQRGNYNEQFF,TGTGCCAGCAGCTTAGACCAGCGGGGGAATTACAATGAGCAGTTCTTC
TRBJ1-1,.,TRBV6-8,TRBD1,CAIRPGQGVSGDTEAFF,TGTGCCATCAGGCCGGGACAGGGGGTTTCAGGCGACACTGAAGCTTTCTTT
TRBJ1-5,.,TRBV12-5,.,CASGLTFGTVKAQHF,TGTGCTAGTGGTTTGACATTCGGGACGGTCAAGGCCCAGCATTTT
TRBJ1-3,.,TRBV30,.,CAFRMTGPGNTIYF,TGTGCCTTTAGAATGACAGGTCCCGGAAACACCATATATTTT
TRBJ1-3,.,TRBV19,.,CASSIPGRASGNTIYF,TGTGCCAGTAGTATCCCAGGCAGGGCCTCTGGAAACACCATATATTTT
TRBJ1-4,.,TRBV28,.,CASSFQWEKLFF,TGTGCCAGCAGTTTTCAGTGGGAAAAACTGTTTTTT
TRBJ1-5,few,TRBV19,TRBD1,CASSTTTGVSNQPQHF,TGTGCCAGTAGTACCACGACAGGGGTTAGCAATCAGCCCCAGCATTTT
TRBJ2-6,medium-sized,TRBV19,TRBD1,CASSTGDLLGGANVLTF,TGTGCCAGCTCGACAGGGGATCTCCTGGGTGGGGCCAACGTCCTGACTTTC
TRBJ2-2,.,TRBV6-9,.,CASSYEYGELFF,TGTGCCAGCAGTTACGAATACGGGGAGCTGTTTTTT
TRBJ1-2,.,TRBV5-1,.,CASRSGTTRIDGYTF,TGCGCCAGCCGGTCAGGGACAACCCGCATCGACGGCTACACCTTC
TRBJ2-3,.,TRBV7-5,.,CASSLGQGRTDTQYF,TGTGCCAGCAGCTTAGGCCAGGGACGGACAGATACGCAGTATTTT
TRBJ1-2,once,TRBV28,.,CASSSQTAVRSGYTF,TGTGCCAGCAGTTCCCAGACAGCGGTTCGAAGTGGCTACACCTTC
TRBJ2-1,.,TRBV12-5,.,CASGSSTFLVMPTSDEQFF,TGTGCTAGTGGTAGCTCTACATTTTTAGTCATGCCTACAAGCGATGAGCAGTTCTTC
TRBJ2-2,.,TRBV22-1,.,CASHLTGKAGELFF,TGTGCCAGCCACTTAACAGGGAAAGCCGGGGAGCTGTTTTTT
TRBJ2-7,.,TRBV6-9,TRBD1,CASSRDRGEQYF,TGTGCCAGCAGTCGGGACAGGGGCGAGCAGTACTTC
TRBJ1-5,.,TRBV6-7,.,CASTSYQPQHF,TGTGCCAGCACCTCCTATCAGCCCCAGCATTTT
TRBJ2-7,medium-sized,TRBV11-3,TRBD2,CASSRTSGRETEQYF,TGTGCCAGCAGCCGGACTAGCGGGAGGGAGACCGAGCAGTACTTC
TRBJ2-1,.,TRBV18,.,CASSPESKDEQFF,TGTGCCAGCTCACCGGAGTCGAAGGATGAGCAGTTCTTC
TRBJ1-2,.,TRBV4-1,TRBD1,CASSQTGGYGYTF,TGCGCCAGCAGCCAAACAGGGGGCTATGGCTACACCTTC
TRBJ2-1,.,TRBV7-6,TRBD2,CASSLGTSGHYNEQFF,TGTGCCAGCAGCTTAGGAACTAGCGGGCATTACAATGAGCAGTTCTTC
TRBJ2-7,.,TRBV12-5,.,CATERDGSSYEQYF,TGTGCTACCGAGAGGGACGGAAGCTCCTACGAGCAGTACTTC
TRBJ1-6,few,TRBV18,.,CASSPRARQYNSPLHF,TGTGCCAGCTCACCCCGGGCCCGACAGTATAATTCACCCCTCCACTTT
TRBJ1-4,.,TRBV19,TRBD1,CASYSGTGRDATNEKLFF,TGTGCCAGCTACTCCGGGACAGGGAGGGATGCAACTAATGAAAAACTGTTTTTT
TRBJ1-4,.,TRBV6-8,.,CASSYAFGGPEKLFF,TGTGCCAGCAGTTATGCGTTTGGGGGGCCGGAAAAACTGTTTTTT
TRBJ1-2,.,TRBV29-1,TRBD1,CSVQYLGTGLGYGYTF,TGCAGCGTTCAATACTTGGGGACAGGGTTAGGTTATGGCTACACCTTC
TRBJ1-2,.,TRBV19,.,CASSQQTTWGYTF,TGTGCCAGTAGCCAACAGACTACTTGGGGCTACACCTTC
TRBJ1-1,.,TRBV28,.,CASSFQGPSEAFF,TGTGCCAGCAGTTTCCAGGGGCCATCAGAGGCTTTCTTT
TRBJ1-5,.,TRBV19,.,CASSRRGDYSNQPQHF,TGTGCCAGTAGTAGGAGGGGGGATTATAGCAATCAGCCCCAGCATTTT
TRBJ1-4,.,TRBV7-4,.,CASSLSQPGIGKLFF,TGTGCCAGCAGCTTGAGTCAGCCCGGGATTGGAAAACTGTTTTTT
TRBJ1-1,.,TRBV10-1,.,CASSPWANTEAFF,TGCGCCAGCAGCCCCTGGGCGAACACTGAAGCTTTCTTT
TRBJ1-4,.,TRBV28,.,CASSLKAAEKLFF,TGTGCCAGCAGTTTAAAGGCAGCCGAAAAACTGTTTTTT
TRBJ1-4,.,TRBV28,.,CASTPGGGNEKLFF,TGTGCTAGCACCCCGGGGGGGGGTAATGAAAAACTGTTTTTT
TRBJ2-2,.,TRBV5-1,.,CASSLGFGETGELFF,TGCGCCAGCAGCTTGGGGTTCGGGGAGACCGGGGAGCTGTTTTTT
TRBJ1-6,.,TRBV14,.,CASSQGLTTPLHF,TGTGCCAGCAGCCAGGGGCTGACTACACCCCTCCACTTT
TRBJ2-7,.,TRBV23-1,TRBD1,CASSSTGASYEQYF,TGCGCCAGCAGCTCAACAGGGGCTTCCTACGAGCAGTACTTC
TRBJ2-7,.,TRBV6-8,TRBD1,CASSSGTGIGYEQYF,TGTGCCAGCAGTTCGGGGACAGGGATCGGGTACGAGCAGTACTTC
TRBJ1-1,.,TRBV9,TRBD1,CATQRQGNTEAFF,TGTGCCACTCAACGACAGGGGAACACTGAAGCTTTCTTT